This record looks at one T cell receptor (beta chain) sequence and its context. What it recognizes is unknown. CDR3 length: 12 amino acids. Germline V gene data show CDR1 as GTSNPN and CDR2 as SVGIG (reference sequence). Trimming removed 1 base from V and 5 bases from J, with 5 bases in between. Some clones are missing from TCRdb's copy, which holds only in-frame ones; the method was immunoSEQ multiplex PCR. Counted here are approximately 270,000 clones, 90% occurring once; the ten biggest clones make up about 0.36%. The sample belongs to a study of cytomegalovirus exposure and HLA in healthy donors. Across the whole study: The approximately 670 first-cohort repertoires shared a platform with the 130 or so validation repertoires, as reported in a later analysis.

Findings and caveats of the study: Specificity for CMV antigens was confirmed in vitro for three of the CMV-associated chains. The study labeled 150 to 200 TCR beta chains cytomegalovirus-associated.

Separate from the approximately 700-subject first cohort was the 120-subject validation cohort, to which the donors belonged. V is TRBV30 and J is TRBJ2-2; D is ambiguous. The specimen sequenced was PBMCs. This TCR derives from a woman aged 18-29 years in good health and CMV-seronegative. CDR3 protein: CAWSESTGELFF. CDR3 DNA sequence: TGTGCCTGGAGTGAGAGTACCGGGGAGCTGTTTTTT. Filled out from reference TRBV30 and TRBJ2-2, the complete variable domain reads SQTIHQWPATLVQPVGSPLSLECTVEGTSNPNLYWYRQAAGRGLQLLFYSVGIGQISSEVPQNLSASRPQDRQFILSSKKLLLSDSGFYLCAWSESTGELFFGEGSRLTVL.